Listed here is a single TCR beta chain. Its target is not known. This entry is derived from a study of CXCR3-negative and CXCR3-positive naive CD8 T cells. UMI-labeled 5' RACE yielded the TRB cDNA libraries. Using the 5' RACE reads, TCRdb records one entry per CDR3 protein without DNA. The repertoire table contains over 55,000 distinct CDR3 sequences. CDR3 size: 16 residues. CDR1 LGHNA and CDR2 YSLEER come from the germline V gene. Overall study results and limits: Naive cells that were CXCR3-negative or CXCR3-positive used TRBV-TRBJ genes alike, while memory cells diverged. Relative to CXCR3-negative naive cells, CXCR3-positive naive cells had more hydrophobic TRB CDR3s.

Every CD8+ subset sample held more than 250,000 flow-sorted cells, done in triplicate. The chain combines TRBV4-3 with TRBJ1-4; the TCRdb D gene call, TRBD1, has no DNA to confirm it. Sequencing was carried out using naive CXCR3+ CD8+ T cells from blood. As to subset: CD45RO-CCR7+CD27+CD95- naive CD8+ T cells expressing CXCR3 (TNR3+). This TCR was recovered from a human donor in good health. Some clones in this sample may be carry-over from other donors' samples. The CDR3 sequence: CASSPYLGRTNEKLFF.